Sequencing of this T cell receptor beta chain was carried out in a study of T cell changes during pregnancy in multiple sclerosis. The data were produced by immunoSEQ multiplex PCR, yet TCRdb's version contains in-frame clones alone and is incomplete. The sample includes over 50,000 clones, less than 90% seen only once; the top ten take 0.38%. The sample consisted of CD4+ T cells from peripheral blood mononuclear cells, taken in the third trimester of pregnancy. This TCR derives from a female donor with multiple sclerosis, enrolled in a pregnancy study.

CDR3 sequence: CASSQGSPDRAGYEQYF. The CDR3 DNA is TGTGCCAGCAGCCAAGGTTCCCCGGACAGGGCCGGGTACGAGCAGTACTTC. The chain joins TRBV4-2 to TRBJ2-7, with 8 bases fitting TRBD1. The length of the CDR3 is 17 residues. V was clipped by 1 base and J by 4 bases; unmatched bases: 12. The germline V gene encodes CDR1 LGHNA and CDR2 YNFKEQ.